Below are 2 T cell receptor beta chains sequenced from a single sample in a study of regulatory T cells in long-lasting Graves disease (TCRdb year 2021). The library was prepared using multiplex PCR. The sample was run on an Illumina HiSeq 4000. To build TCR beta libraries, CDR3 regions were amplified by Arm-PCR using iRepertoire HTBI primers. Through fastp at Q25 and MiXCR, TCRdb rebuilt clones from the public reads, retaining in-frame beta chains. Entries are consolidated by CDR3 protein sequence, retaining the most common genes and DNA. This sample has 500,000 or so distinct CDR3 sequences in its table, and approximately 14% of those were observed once. Together, the top ten hold about 15% of the sample. The time point tag for this specimen amounts to: newly diagnosed GD, antithyroid drugs for less than 3 months. RNA was extracted from PBMCs in TRIzol for both TCR sequencing and RNA sequencing.

The sample was also linked to a second study, of T cells in Graves' hyperthyroidism and ophthalmopathy.

The material sequenced was peripheral blood mononuclear cells (PBMCs), taken at new diagnosis, from a patient treated with antithyroid drugs. These receptors were obtained from a woman aged 45-60 years with Graves disease. Donor details come from another sample of the same person, matched by shared clones.

The chain employs TRBV10-3 and TRBJ1-5; no clear D. V dropped 5 bases and J dropped 2 bases, with 7 bases sitting between them. The CDR3 is made up of 13 amino acids. The germline CDR1 and CDR2 sequences are ENHRY and SYGVKD. The CDR3 protein is CAISRGGNQPQHF. The CDR3 coding sequence is TGTGCCATCAGTAGAGGCGGCAATCAGCCCCAGCATTTT.

This clonotype was seen at least ten times. The chain uses TRBV2 and TRBJ2-4; D possibly corresponds to TRBD2 (6 bases). Germline V gives CDR1 SNHLY, CDR2 FYNNEI. CDR3 length: 15 residues. The V end lost 3 bases, the J end lost 3 bases, and 12 bases lay between the germline ends. The CDR3: CASSDSGTLKNIQYF. CDR3 sequence (DNA): TGTGCCAGCAGTGATAGCGGAACACTCAAAAACATTCAGTACTTC. The full variable domain, with the rest looked up from reference TRBV2 and TRBJ2-4, is EPEVTQTPSHQVTQMGQEVILRCVPISNHLYFYWYRQILGQKVEFLVSFYNNEISEKSEIFDDQFSVERPDGSNFTLKIRSTKLEDSAMYFCASSDSGTLKNIQYFGAGTRLSVL.